This is a list of T cell receptor beta chains from one sample in a study of shared clonotypes between healthy human individuals. Here immunoSEQ multiplex PCR was the method, and the copy in TCRdb shows in-frame clones only, minus some. The sample lists hundreds of thousands of clones, 70% to 80% occurring once. Sequencing used PBMCs. Source of these receptors: a woman aged 40 to 50 in good health. Some clones in this sample may be carry-over from other donors' samples. Each CDR3 is given with its conserved first and last residue. D genes are given only for firm matches. Expanded clones are given a class, and other clones once, few, many or no size at all.

j_gene	abundance	v_gene	d_gene	CDR3aa	CDR3nt
TRBJ2-2	.	TRBV7-2	TRBD1	CASSAYRGANTGELFF	TGTGCCAGCAGCGCATACAGGGGTGCGAACACCGGGGAGCTGTTTTTT
TRBJ2-2	.	TRBV19	.	CASSRTPNTGELFF	TGTGCCAGTAGCCGGACACCGAACACCGGGGAGCTGTTTTTT
TRBJ1-1	.	TRBV5-1	.	CASSLAAGSEAFF	TGCGCCAGCAGCTTGGCGGCAGGATCAGAAGCTTTCTTT
TRBJ2-1	.	TRBV19	TRBD2	CASSRLAGGLSYNEQFF	TGTGCCAGTAGCCGACTAGCGGGAGGGCTTTCCTACAATGAGCAGTTCTTC
TRBJ1-1	.	TRBV5-1	TRBD1	CASSRTGRGMNTEAFF	TGCGCCAGCAGCAGGACAGGGCGCGGTATGAACACTGAAGCTTTCTTT
TRBJ2-6	.	TRBV28	.	CASSFTRYSGANVLTF	TGTGCCAGCAGTTTTACCCGGTACTCTGGGGCCAACGTCCTGACTTTC
TRBJ1-2	.	TRBV25-1	TRBD1	CASSKPGTGGGYTF	TGTGCCAGCAGTAAGCCTGGGACAGGCGGGGGCTACACCTTC
TRBJ1-2	.	TRBV10-3	TRBD1	CAISAGRGEGGYTF	TGTGCCATCAGTGCCGGCAGGGGGGAGGGTGGCTACACCTTC
TRBJ2-1	.	TRBV20-1	.	CSAVGVEQFF	TGCAGTGCTGTAGGAGTTGAGCAGTTCTTC
TRBJ2-2	once	TRBV7-9	.	CASRQNRPTGELFF	TGTGCCAGCAGACAGAACAGGCCCACCGGGGAGCTGTTTTTT
TRBJ1-1	few	TRBV29-1	.	CSGEHPPTEAFF	TGCAGCGGGGAACACCCTCCAACTGAAGCTTTCTTT
TRBJ2-1	.	TRBV4-2	.	CASSQDLAGTSYNEQFF	TGTGCCAGCAGCCAAGATTTGGCGGGGACCTCCTACAATGAGCAGTTCTTC
TRBJ1-1	.	TRBV18	.	CASSPREVSMNTEAFF	TGTGCCAGCTCACCACGGGAGGTTTCCATGAACACTGAAGCTTTCTTT
TRBJ1-1	.	TRBV20-1	.	CSAWENTEAFF	TGCAGTGCTTGGGAGAACACTGAAGCTTTCTTT
TRBJ1-5	.	TRBV19	TRBD1	CASSIRTGALNQPQHF	TGTGCCAGTAGTATCCGGACAGGCGCCCTCAATCAGCCCCAGCATTTT
TRBJ2-1	.	TRBV18	TRBD2	CASSPNLGLEVEQFF	TGTGCCAGCTCACCGAACCTGGGACTAGAGGTTGAGCAGTTCTTC
TRBJ1-1	.	TRBV28	TRBD1	CASSFVPGQGPGTEAFF	TGTGCCAGCAGTTTTGTCCCGGGACAGGGGCCCGGTACTGAAGCTTTCTTT
TRBJ2-1	.	TRBV19	.	CASSEDPAPYNEQFF	TGTGCCAGTAGTGAGGACCCCGCCCCATACAATGAGCAGTTCTTC
TRBJ1-1	.	TRBV11-3	.	CASSFGECVNTEAFF	TGTGCCAGCAGCTTCGGGGAGTGTGTGAACACTGAAGCTTTCTTT
TRBJ2-3	.	TRBV9	.	CASSVGGGIATDTQYF	TGTGCCAGCAGCGTAGGTGGCGGAATCGCCACAGATACGCAGTATTTT
TRBJ1-5	.	TRBV10-3	TRBD1	CAIAADRGDSNQPQHF	TGTGCCATCGCGGCTGACAGGGGTGATAGCAATCAGCCCCAGCATTTT
TRBJ2-3	few	TRBV7-3	TRBD2	CASSSGTSGASTDTQYF	TGTGCCAGCAGCTCAGGGACTAGCGGAGCCTCCACAGATACGCAGTATTTT
TRBJ1-1	.	TRBV19	.	CASFSDMNTEAFF	TGTGCCAGTTTCTCGGACATGAACACTGAAGCTTTCTTT
TRBJ2-7	.	TRBV5-1	TRBD1	CASSLVGQGVHEQYF	TGCGCCAGCAGCTTGGTCGGACAGGGAGTCCACGAGCAGTACTTC
TRBJ2-7	.	TRBV18	.	CASSPGSQFDEQYF	TGTGCCAGCTCACCGGGCAGCCAATTTGACGAGCAGTACTTC